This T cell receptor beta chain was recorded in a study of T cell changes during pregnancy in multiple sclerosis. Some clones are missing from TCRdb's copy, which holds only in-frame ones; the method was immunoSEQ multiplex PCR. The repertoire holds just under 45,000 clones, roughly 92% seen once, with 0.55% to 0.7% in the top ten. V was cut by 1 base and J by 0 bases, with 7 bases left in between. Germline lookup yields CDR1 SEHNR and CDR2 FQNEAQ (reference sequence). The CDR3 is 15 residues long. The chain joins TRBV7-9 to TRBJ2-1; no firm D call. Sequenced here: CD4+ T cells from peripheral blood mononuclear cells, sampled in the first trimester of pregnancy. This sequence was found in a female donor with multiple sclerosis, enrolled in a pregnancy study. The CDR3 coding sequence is TGTGCCAGCAGCTTAGGTACACCCTCCTACAATGAGCAGTTCTTC. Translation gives CASSLGTPSYNEQFF.